The rows below give T cell receptor beta chains drawn from one sample of a study of OX40 agonist ivuxolimab in advanced cancers. Assay used: immunoSEQ multiplex PCR; TCRdb lists only in-frame clones, some missing. The table lists tens of thousands of clones, about 89% of them singletons, with roughly 58% in the top ten. This specimen consisted of CD4+ or CD8+ T cells sorted from blood, obtained in a trial of the OX40 agonist ivuxolimab. All receptors come from an adult with an advanced solid tumor such as melanoma, head and neck, liver or kidney cancer. CDR3s include the opening cysteine and the closing phenylalanine or tryptophan. Fields, in order: J gene, V gene, D gene, clone size, CDR3 DNA, CDR3 protein. A D gene is named only where the DNA matches it firmly. Clone size, where shown, is once, few, many, or a class for clones that have expanded.

TRBJ1-1	TRBV6-5	NA	NA	TGTGCCATTAGCACTGAAGCTTTCTTT	CAISTEAFF
TRBJ2-1	TRBV6-4	NA	NA	TGTGCCAGCAGTTACTACGGGACGGGGAATGAGCAGTTCTTC	CASSYYGTGNEQFF
TRBJ2-1	TRBV7-6	TRBD1	NA	TGTGCCAGCAGCCCAGACAGGGAAGCTTACAATGAGCAGTTCTTC	CASSPDREAYNEQFF
TRBJ2-7	TRBV5-1	TRBD1	NA	TGCGCCAGCAGCTCATCCGGGACAGGGTACGAGCAGTACTTC	CASSSSGTGYEQYF
TRBJ2-3	TRBV6-1	NA	NA	TGTGCCAGCAGTGAATACCGCCTAGCCACTAGCACAGATACGCAGTATTTT	CASSEYRLATSTDTQYF
TRBJ2-4	TRBV4-2	NA	NA	TGTGCCAGCAGCCAAGGGAATTTAGAAAACATTCAGTACTTC	CASSQGNLENIQYF
TRBJ1-6	TRBV7-9	NA	few	TGTGCCAGCAGCTTAGGGCTGGGCGACTCACCCCTCCACTTT	CASSLGLGDSPLHF
TRBJ2-7	TRBV4-1	NA	NA	TGCGCCAGCAGCCAACACCGGGAGTCCTACGAGCAGTACTTC	CASSQHRESYEQYF
TRBJ2-7	TRBV11-2	NA	once	TGTGCCAGCAGCACCTTTGACGGAACCTACGAGCAGTACTTC	CASSTFDGTYEQYF
TRBJ2-5	TRBV13	TRBD2	NA	TGTGCCAGCAGCCAGGGACTAGCGGGTAACCAAGAGACCCAGTACTTC	CASSQGLAGNQETQYF
TRBJ2-4	TRBV11-2	NA	NA	TGTGCCAGCCATAAACTGGGGGGCGACAGAAACATTCAGTACTTC	CASHKLGGDRNIQYF
TRBJ1-1	TRBV7-9	TRBD1	NA	TGTGCCAGCAGCGTCGACAGGGAAAACACTGAAGCTTTCTTT	CASSVDRENTEAFF
TRBJ2-5	TRBV11-2	TRBD1	NA	TGTGCCAGCAGTGGACAGGGGTGGGACCAAGAGACCCAGTACTTC	CASSGQGWDQETQYF
TRBJ2-7	TRBV27	NA	NA	TGTGCCAGTTACGGGCACGGAAAACCGTACGAGCAGTACTTC	CASYGHGKPYEQYF
TRBJ1-5	TRBV2	TRBD1	NA	TGTGCCAGTGGGGAGGGGACAGTGATCAATCAGCCCCAGCATTTT	CASGEGTVINQPQHF
TRBJ2-3	TRBV27	NA	NA	TGTGCCAGCAGTATAACAGGGACAGATACGCAGTATTTT	CASSITGTDTQYF
TRBJ2-5	TRBV4-1	NA	NA	TGCGCCAGCAGCCAAGATCGGTTACAAGAGACCCAGTACTTC	CASSQDRLQETQYF
TRBJ2-7	TRBV25-1	NA	NA	TGTGCCAGCAACGGGGACAACTCCTACGAGCAGTACTTC	CASNGDNSYEQYF
TRBJ2-2	TRBV11-2	TRBD2	NA	TGTGCCAGCAGCCCGAGGACTAGCGGGGCGGTAAACACCGGGGAGCTGGTTTTT	CASSPRTSGAVNTGELVF
TRBJ2-7	TRBV6-5	TRBD1	NA	TGTGCCAGCAGCTCCGACAGGGGATACGAGCAGTACTTC	CASSSDRGYEQYF
TRBJ2-3	TRBV11-2	NA	NA	TGTGCCAGCAAGAGGGGGGGGACAGATACGCAGTATTTT	CASKRGGTDTQYF
TRBJ2-2	TRBV4-1	NA	NA	TGCGCCAGCAGCCAAGGACAGGAACTGAACACCGGGGAGCTGTTTTTT	CASSQGQELNTGELFF
TRBJ2-3	TRBV19	NA	NA	TGTGCCAGTAGTATATTTGCAGCGAGTAGCACAGATACGCAGTATTTT	CASSIFAASSTDTQYF
TRBJ2-3	TRBV27	NA	NA	TGTGCCAGCAGTCCCGGGACGGGGAGCACAGATACGCAGTATTTT	CASSPGTGSTDTQYF
TRBJ2-3	TRBV11-2	NA	NA	TGTGCCAGCAGCGACCCATTCGGGGGAGCTACGCAGTATTTT	CASSDPFGGATQYF
TRBJ2-5	TRBV21-1	NA	NA	TGTGCCAGCAGCAAAGGGGCGCGGTCAGAAACTGAAGAGACCCAGTACTTC	CASSKGARSETEETQYF
TRBJ2-5	TRBV6-6	TRBD1	NA	TGTGCCAGCAGTCAGACAGGGGGTGGTGAGACCCAGTACTTC	CASSQTGGGETQYF
TRBJ1-1	TRBV5-8	NA	NA	TGTGCCAGCAGCTTATACAATGCTTTCTTT	CASSLYNAFF
TRBJ1-2	TRBV9	TRBD1	NA	TGTGCCAGCAGCGTCGTCCCAGGGGGATTGGGGATTGTACCTAACTATGGCTACACCTTC	CASSVVPGGLGIVPNYGYTF
TRBJ2-1	TRBV2	TRBD2	NA	TGTGCCAGCAGTGAATCTAGCGGTTATTCCTACAATGAGCAGTTCTTC	CASSESSGYSYNEQFF
TRBJ1-5	TRBV6-5	NA	NA	TGTGCCAGCAGTGAAAGCCTCCGGGGGAAGCCCCAGCATTTT	CASSESLRGKPQHF
TRBJ1-1	TRBV10-3	NA	NA	TGTGCCATCAGTGAGTCGGGACACACTGAAGCTTTCTTT	CAISESGHTEAFF
TRBJ2-7	TRBV11-2	TRBD1	NA	TGTGCCAGCAGCTTCTCCTGGACAGGGCGCGACGAGCAGTACTTC	CASSFSWTGRDEQYF
TRBJ2-7	TRBV9	NA	NA	TGTGCCAGCAGCGATGGGGCCTACGAGCAGTACTTC	CASSDGAYEQYF
TRBJ2-7	TRBV2	NA	NA	TGTGCCAGCAGTGAAGGAGCCGCGGAGCAGTACTTC	CASSEGAAEQYF